This is a list of T cell receptor beta chains from one sample in a study of human T cells and chemical hapten exposure. TCRdb independently ran MiXCR on the RACE reads; one entry per CDR3 protein. This repertoire shows about 140,000 distinct CDR3 sequences, approximately 12% found once; its top ten account for 1.3% to 1.5%. The source material was whole blood, sampled in connection with sensitization to the hapten diphenylcyclopropenone (DPC). These receptors originate from a woman aged 45-60 years with alopecia areata. Some clones in this sample may be carry-over from other donors' samples. CDR3s include the opening cysteine and the closing phenylalanine or tryptophan. The order of the fields is D gene, clone size, CDR3 length, J gene, V gene, CDR3 DNA, CDR3 protein. The D gene is left open where the match is weak. Size is stated for part of the rows, as once, few or many counts, or as a class when the clone is expanded.

>.|.|12|TRBJ1-1|TRBV29-1
TGCAGCGTTGTTAATATGAACACTGAAGCTTTCTTT
CSVVNMNTEAFF
>TRBD2|.|15|TRBJ2-7|TRBV29-1
TGCAGCGTTGAACTCCAGCGGGAGCGGTCCCGGGCGCAGTACTTC
CSVELQRERSRAQYF
>.|.|13|TRBJ2-1|TRBV19
TGTGCCAGCGGGGTGCCCCAGGGGAATGAGCAGTTCTTC
CASGVPQGNEQFF
>TRBD1|.|17|TRBJ1-1|TRBV9
TGTGCCAGCAGCGTAGACCCCCCGACAGGGGTGAACACTGAAGCTTTCTTT
CASSVDPPTGVNTEAFF
>.|.|15|TRBJ2-3|TRBV11-2
TGTGCCAGCAGCTTACCCGGGGAGGGCACAGATACGCAGTATTTT
CASSLPGEGTDTQYF
>.|.|14|TRBJ2-1|TRBV25-1
TGTGCCAGCAGTGAACACCCGGCCAGGCTAGAGCAGTTCTTC
CASSEHPARLEQFF
>TRBD2|few|13|TRBJ2-1|TRBV7-6
TGTGCCAGTGCCCGGGGGGGGCACAATGAGCAGTTCTTC
CASARGGHNEQFF
>TRBD1|few|17|TRBJ2-2|TRBV5-6
TGTGCCAGCAGTTGGGGACAGGGGACCCCGAACACCGGGGAGCTGTTTTTT
CASSWGQGTPNTGELFF
>.|.|14|TRBJ2-2|TRBV19
TGTGCCAGTAGTATCGCTCTGAACACCGGGGAGCTGTTTTTT
CASSIALNTGELFF
>.|.|15|TRBJ2-1|TRBV2
TGTGCCAGCAGTATGGGCAGACGCTCCTACAATGAGCAGTTCTTC
CASSMGRRSYNEQFF
>TRBD2|many|15|TRBJ2-1|TRBV7-9
TGTGCCAGCAGCTCGTCTCCGACTAGCAATAATGAGCAGTTCTTC
CASSSSPTSNNEQFF
>.|.|15|TRBJ2-5|TRBV15
TGTGCCACCAGCAGAGATAACAGTTTACAAGAGACCCAGTACTTC
CATSRDNSLQETQYF
>.|many|13|TRBJ2-2|TRBV6-2/TRBV6-3
TGTGCCAGCAGTTACAGTCCCACCGGGGAGCTGTTTTTT
CASSYSPTGELFF
>.|few|17|TRBJ2-1|TRBV20-1
TGCAGTGCCCCTGACCCCCTGAAGGGCGGCTCCTACAATGAGCAGTTCTTC
CSAPDPLKGGSYNEQFF
>.|few|14|TRBJ2-2|TRBV11-2
TGTGCCAGCAGCTTAGAAGGAGCCACCGGGGAGCTGTTTTTT
CASSLEGATGELFF
>TRBD2|few|17|TRBJ2-3|TRBV7-9
TGTGCCAGCAGCGCAGGACTAGCGGGAGGGCCGTTAGATACGCAGTATTTT
CASSAGLAGGPLDTQYF
>.|few|16|TRBJ2-1|TRBV18
TGTGCCAGCTCACCCGGGAGAGCAGGGGGACGCGATGAGCAGTTCTTC
CASSPGRAGGRDEQFF
>TRBD2|.|14|TRBJ2-3|TRBV29-1
TGCAGCGTTGACACAGCGGGAGGCACAGATACGCAGTATTTT
CSVDTAGGTDTQYF
>.|once|17|TRBJ1-6|TRBV3-1
TGTGCCAGCAGCCAATTCTCGGTTGGGGCCTATAATTCACCCCTCCACTTT
CASSQFSVGAYNSPLHF
>.|.|14|TRBJ1-2|TRBV28
TGTGCCAGCAGTTCCTCCGGGGTGATCCGTGGCTACACCTTC
CASSSSGVIRGYTF
>TRBD2|few|16|TRBJ2-7|TRBV20-1
TGCAGTGCTACAACCGTAGCGGGGGAGGGGTCCTACGAGCAGTACTTC
CSATTVAGEGSYEQYF
>.|few|15|TRBJ2-7|TRBV5-5
TGTGCCAGCCACAGCCTGGACGCAGTCTCCTACGAGCAGTACTTC
CASHSLDAVSYEQYF
>.|few|15|TRBJ2-3|TRBV12-3/TRBV12-4
TGTGCCAGCACCCGGGGGTGGGGGGAAACAGATACGCAGTATTTT
CASTRGWGETDTQYF
>.|few|14|TRBJ2-3|TRBV24-1
TGTGCCACCAGTGATTGGCAGGGAACAGATACGCAGTATTTT
CATSDWQGTDTQYF
>.|.|16|TRBJ1-3|TRBV7-2
TGTGCCAGCAGCTTATCGCCCGCTAGCTCTGGAAACACCATATATTTT
CASSLSPASSGNTIYF
>.|.|13|TRBJ2-1|TRBV29-1
TGCAGCGTCCCTGGCGAGGGGCATCGTGAGCAGTTCTTC
CSVPGEGHREQFF
>.|few|12|TRBJ2-3|TRBV7-2
TGTGCCAGCAGCACTTACACAGATACGCAGTATTTT
CASSTYTDTQYF
>.|few|13|TRBJ2-4|TRBV6-2/TRBV6-3
TGTGCCAGCAACGACCCAGCCAAAAACATTCAGTACTTC
CASNDPAKNIQYF
>.|.|13|TRBJ1-5|TRBV18
TGTGCCAGCTCACCAATCAGCAATCAGCCCCAGCATTTT
CASSPISNQPQHF
>TRBD2|.|17|TRBJ2-7|TRBV4-1
TGCGCCAGCAGCCAAGAAACGCCAGCGGGAGGGCCTTACGAGCAGTACTTC
CASSQETPAGGPYEQYF
>.|few|14|TRBJ2-2|TRBV12-3/TRBV12-4
TGTGCCAGCAGTTTCACCGGGGAGCCCGGGGAGCTGTTTTTT
CASSFTGEPGELFF
>.|many|15|TRBJ2-7|TRBV11-2
TGTGCCAGCAGCCCAAACGCCGGGAGCTCCTACGAGCAGTACTTC
CASSPNAGSSYEQYF
>.|.|15|TRBJ2-3|TRBV11-3
TGTGCCAGCAGCTTGGGTAACAGGAGGGCAGATACGCAGTATTTT
CASSLGNRRADTQYF
>.|.|13|TRBJ1-3|TRBV29-1
TGCAGCGTCGGAGGGGGCTCTGGAAACACCATATATTTT
CSVGGGSGNTIYF
>TRBD1|many|15|TRBJ1-2|TRBV20-1
TGCAGTGCTTGGGACAGGAGCTCTTCTAACTATGGCTACACCTTC
CSAWDRSSSNYGYTF
>TRBD2|.|15|TRBJ2-5|TRBV7-9
TGTGCCAGCAGCTTAGCGGAAATAGCGGGAGAGACCCAGTACTTC
CASSLAEIAGETQYF
>TRBD2|few|15|TRBJ2-3|TRBV20-1
TGCAGTGCGCTGGGGACTAGCCGAAGCACAGATACGCAGTATTTT
CSALGTSRSTDTQYF
>.|few|13|TRBJ1-5|TRBV6-4
TGTGCCAGCAGTGTGGCTGGCAATCAGCCCCAGCATTTT
CASSVAGNQPQHF
>TRBD1|.|15|TRBJ1-6|TRBV7-9
TGTGCCAGCACTATGAGGGACAGTCGAAATTCACCCCTCCACTTT
CASTMRDSRNSPLHF
>TRBD2|few|15|TRBJ2-7|TRBV3-1
TGTGCCAGCAGCCAAACGGGACTAGCGGGTGGCGAGCAGTACTTC
CASSQTGLAGGEQYF
>.|many|11|TRBJ1-1|TRBV29-1
TGCAGCGTATTAAAAGGCACTGAAGCTTTCTTT
CSVLKGTEAFF
>.|.|13|TRBJ2-5|TRBV7-3
TGTGCCAGCAGCTTAAAGACGTCGGAGACCCAGTACTTC
CASSLKTSETQYF
>.|few|12|TRBJ2-2|TRBV20-1
TGCAGTGCTAGGGGGGAAACCGGGGAGCTGTTTTTT
CSARGETGELFF
>.|many|13|TRBJ2-3|TRBV29-1
TGCAGCGTTGAGGTTGGGGCGGCAGATACGCAGTATTTT
CSVEVGAADTQYF
>.|few|14|TRBJ1-6|TRBV30
TGTGCCTGGAGTGTAGATTTGAGGGATTCACCCCTCCACTTT
CAWSVDLRDSPLHF
>TRBD2|many|14|TRBJ2-5|TRBV19
TGTGCCAGCTCGGGACTAGCGGGAGGAGTGACCCAGTACTTC
CASSGLAGGVTQYF
>.|many|17|TRBJ2-2|TRBV7-9
TGTGCCAGCAGCCTCCTGCGTATGACACCTAACACCGGGGAGCTGTTTTTT
CASSLLRMTPNTGELFF
>.|.|13|TRBJ2-7|TRBV27
TGTGCCAGCAGTTTTCAGGTCTCCTACGAGCAGTACTTC
CASSFQVSYEQYF
>.|many|13|TRBJ1-5|TRBV30
TGTGCCTGGAGTCCCGGCCCCCACCAGCCCCAGCATTTT
CAWSPGPHQPQHF
>TRBD2|few|14|TRBJ2-7|TRBV29-1
TGCAGCGCCACAGCGGGGGGGAGCTCCTACGAGCAGTACTTC
CSATAGGSSYEQYF
>.|.|15|TRBJ1-5|TRBV18
TGTGCCAGCTCACCCGATCCCCCAAGCAATCAGCCCCAGCATTTT
CASSPDPPSNQPQHF